The clone carrying this T cell receptor (beta chain) was seen just once. Its antigen is as yet unknown. The data originate from a study of T cell responses to AZD1222 COVID-19 vaccine. Study-wide findings and caveats: Baseline seropositives among AZD1222 recipients totaled only six or seven. Researchers took repertoire samples only after the peak T cell response had come. White British people made up most donors, females outnumbered males, and clonal diversity was possibly underestimated.

This CDR3 comprises 14 residues. Trimming cost V 6 bases and J 8 bases; bases outside gene matches: 9. In germline, CDR1 is MNHEY, CDR2 SMNVEV (reference sequence). The repertoire was sequenced with immunoSEQ multiplex PCR; TCRdb's copy has only in-frame clones and lacks some. The profile shows some 200,000 clones, approximately 94% of them singletons. The sequence derives from an adult who received the MenACWY meningococcal vaccine as a control. The sequences come from peripheral blood, collected 28 days after the second dose of the MenACWY control vaccine. The chain combines TRBV27 with TRBJ1-4; 7 bases line up with TRBD1. For the CDR3, the DNA is TGTGCCAGCAGGACACAGGGGTTTACCGAAAAACTGTTTTTT. It specifies CASRTQGFTEKLFF.